The 17 T cell receptor beta chains in this list originate from one sample, sequenced in a study of regulatory T cells in long-lasting Graves disease. Time point noted: newly diagnosed GD, antithyroid drugs for less than 3 months. From RNA extracted from PBMCs, the TCR library was made. Building the TCR beta libraries relied on iRepertoire HTBI primers, and CDR3 regions underwent Arm-PCR. A single record per CDR3 protein comes from TCRdb applying MiXCR to the multiplex PCR reads. Here the sample spans under 300,000 distinct CDR3 sequences, around 20% being singletons. The starting material was peripheral blood mononuclear cells (PBMCs), obtained at new diagnosis, from a patient treated with antithyroid drugs. Receptors were obtained from a female donor with Graves disease.

Remarks on this clonotype: A far larger clone is just one base off, so this is likely a read error. V is TRBV7-9 and J is TRBJ1-2; 8 nucleotides align to TRBD1. With V trimmed by 1 base and J by 7 bases, 5 bases remained unmatched. Germline CDR1 reads SEHNR; CDR2 reads FQNEAQ (reference sequence). The CDR3 totals 14 residues. The CDR3 sequence is CASSLGDRGGGYTF. The CDR3 DNA reads as TGTGCCAGCAGCTTAGGAGACAGGGGAGGTGGCTACACCTTC.

V and J are TRBV7-2 and TRBJ1-2, with 11 bases identical to TRBD1. Trimming cost V 4 bases and J 8 bases; bases outside gene matches: 6. In germline, CDR1 is SGHTA, CDR2 FQGNSA. The CDR3 contains 14 residues. The CDR3, as DNA: TGTGCCAGCAGCTCAGGACAGGGGGCGCGGGGCTACACCTTC. Its translation is CASSSGQGARGYTF. The complete variable domain, with remaining parts taken from reference TRBV7-2 and TRBJ1-2, reads GAGVSQSPSNKVTEKGKDVELRCDPISGHTALYWYRQSLGQGLEFLIYFQGNSAPDKSGLPSDRFSAERTGGSVSTLTIQRTQQEDSAVYLCASSSGQGARGYTFGSGTRLTVV.

The table lists this clonotype with many counts. The chain combines TRBV11-2 with TRBJ2-5, with 9 nucleotides matching TRBD1. CDR3 length: 13 residues. The junction had 1 base not matched to a gene; V was cut back by 5 bases and J by 3 bases. In germline, CDR1 is SGHAT, CDR2 FQNNGV. CDR3 nucleotides: TGTGCCAGCAGCCGGGACAGGGAAGAGACCCAGTACTTC. This codes for CASSRDREETQYF.

This clonotype was seen at least ten times. This chain links TRBV6-2 or TRBV6-3 with TRBJ1-1; D possibly corresponds to TRBD1 (5 bases). Germline values: CDR1 MNHEY, CDR2 SVGEGT. This CDR3 region has 14 residues. Deletions cut 7 bases from V and 4 bases from J, with 16 bases between. Here the CDR3 DNA reads TGTGCCAGCAACCCGGGGGGTAAGGCCACTGAAGCTTTCTTT. Residues: CASNPGGKATEAFF.

This clonotype showed up many times. V usage is TRBV27 and J usage is TRBJ2-3; D unresolved. V lost 3 bases, J lost 6 bases, and 10 bases lay in between. The germline V gene has CDR1 MNHEY and CDR2 SMNVEV (reference sequence). The CDR3 runs 13 residues. CDR3 sequence: CASSFSPPDTQYF. The CDR3, as DNA: TGTGCCAGCAGTTTCAGCCCCCCGGATACGCAGTATTTT.

As for this clonotype: A junction boundary mismatches the germline segment, possibly from a read error. The chain is built from TRBV6-1 and TRBJ1-1; D is unresolved. This CDR3 contains 14 residues. CDR1 is MNHNS and CDR2 is SASEGT in the germline V gene. The CDR3 region has the DNA TGTGCCAGCTCCTGGTCGGGTTTGAACGCTGAAGCTTTCTTT. This codes for CASSWSGLNAEAFF.

With respect to this clonotype: This clone may be a read error of a much larger clone one base away. The genes are TRBV7-9 and TRBJ2-7; weak D call: TRBD1 (6 bases). This CDR3 is 12 amino acids long. V lost 7 bases, J lost 4 bases, and 11 bases lay in between. Germline V lookup: CDR1 SEHNR, CDR2 FQNEAQ (reference sequence). This chain's CDR3 is CASNRDRYEQYF. CDR3 nucleotides: TGTGCCAGCAACCGTGACAGGTACGAGCAGTACTTC.

This clonotype turned up a few times. The J gene is TRBJ1-1, the V gene TRBV11-2, with D unresolved. The CDR3 is made up of 15 amino acids. Trimming removed 0 bases from V and 3 bases from J, with 11 bases in between. Germline V gives CDR1 SGHAT, CDR2 FQNNGV. The CDR3 sequence: CASSLDGKSHTEAFF. The CDR3 DNA is TGTGCCAGCAGCTTAGATGGGAAGAGTCACACTGAAGCTTTCTTT. The full variable domain, completed using reference TRBV11-2 and TRBJ1-1, is EAGVAQSPRYKIIEKRQSVAFWCNPISGHATLYWYQQILGQGPKLLIQFQNNGVVDDSQLPKDRFSAERLKGVDSTLKIQPAKLEDSAVYLCASSLDGKSHTEAFFGQGTRLTVV.

The chain uses TRBV18 and TRBJ1-1; tentatively, D is TRBD1 (6 bases). There are 12 residues in the CDR3. V shed 8 bases and J shed 7 bases, with 14 bases lying between them. Germline V CDR1 and CDR2: KGHSH, LQKENI. The CDR3, as DNA: TGTGCCAGCGCAGGAGGAGGGGGTGAAGCTTTCTTT. This gives the protein CASAGGGGEAFF.

This clonotype occurred many times. The chain uses TRBV20-1 and TRBJ2-7, with TRBD1 matching over 8 bases. V lost 6 bases and J lost 6; bases outside the gene matches: 7. The CDR3 length is 12 residues. CDR1 and CDR2 (germline): DFQATT, SNEGSKA (reference sequence). DNA for the CDR3: TGCAGTGCGGAAAGGACAGGGCTCGAGCAGTACTTC. Translating gives CSAERTGLEQYF.

This clonotype showed up many times. This chain links TRBV4-1 with TRBJ2-2, with D hard to call. Germline V gene lookup returns CDR1 MGHRA and CDR2 YSYEKL. The CDR3 loop spans 13 amino acids. Trimming removed 2 bases from V and 8 bases from J, with 9 bases in between. Here the CDR3 reads CASSQPLSGELFF. The CDR3 DNA reads TGCGCCAGCAGCCAACCCCTTTCGGGGGAGCTGTTTTTT.

This clonotype came up many times. This chain uses TRBV6-1 with TRBJ2-7, with TRBD1 matching 7 bases. This CDR3 has 16 residues. Germline CDR1 reads MNHNS; CDR2 reads SASEGT. After removal of 5 bases from V and 1 base from J, the junction contained 11 bases not matched to a gene. The CDR3 region is CASSILQGPGSYEQYF. The CDR3 DNA reads as TGTGCCAGCAGTATCCTACAGGGGCCAGGTTCCTACGAGCAGTACTTC.

To note about this clonotype: This likely traces to a read error, being one base from a far larger clone. The CDR3: CASSAGTSGDTRYF. The CDR3 nucleotides read TGTGCCAGCTCAGCCGGGACTAGCGGAGATACGCGGTATTTT. The chain combines TRBV6-1 with TRBJ2-3; 11 bases match TRBD2. Germline values: CDR1 MNHNS, CDR2 SASEGT. The CDR3 is made up of 14 amino acids.

The rearrangement links TRBV20-1 to TRBJ2-7; a weak D match, TRBD1 (6 bases). The CDR3 is made up of 13 amino acids. Germline V gene sequence: CDR1 DFQATT, CDR2 SNEGSKA (reference sequence). V was shortened by 5 bases and J by 1 base, with 12 bases between the two germline ends. Here the CDR3 reads CSALTGQSYEQYF. CDR3 DNA sequence: TGCAGTGCTCTAACCGGACAGTCCTACGAGCAGTACTTC.

This clonotype was recorded at least ten times. The chain recombines TRBV7-8 with TRBJ2-7; tentatively, D is TRBD2 (5 bases). CDR3 length: 18 amino acids. V shed 4 bases and J shed 6 bases, with 28 bases lying between them. Germline-derived CDR1 and CDR2 are SGHVS and FQNEAQ. The CDR3 sequence is CASSSRAEIWVQSAEQYF. The CDR3 region has the DNA TGTGCCAGCAGCTCGCGGGCGGAGATCTGGGTACAGTCGGCCGAGCAGTACTTC.

This clonotype was seen repeatedly, ten times or more. One junction end does not reproduce the germline sequence, and a read error may be involved. The chain carries TRBV7-2 and TRBJ2-5; D call uncertain. The CDR3 is 15 amino acids. Germline lookup yields CDR1 SGHTA and CDR2 FQGNSA. The CDR3 DNA sequence: TGCGCCAGCAGCCAAGATCTACGGTCCCTGAGTGGCCAGTACTTC. Its protein product is CASSQDLRSLSGQYF.

This chain uses TRBV10-2 with TRBJ2-3; TRBD2 matches 10 bases. Germline V gene data show CDR1 as WSHSY and CDR2 as SAAADI. The trim removed 8 bases at V and 5 bases at J, leaving 4 bases unmatched. The CDR3 loop spans 13 amino acids. As DNA, the CDR3 is TGCGCCAGCGTAGCGGGAGGCGGAGATACGCAGTATTTT. Amino acid sequence: CASVAGGGDTQYF.